A selection of T cell receptor beta chains follows, all from one sample in a study of CD4+ T cells in melanoma. Libraries were prepared by immunoSEQ multiplex PCR; TCRdb keeps only in-frame clonotypes and omits some of them. The table has about 55,000 clones, over 60% seen once. The specimen was tumor tissue. The receptors stem from a human donor with melanoma. Both conserved end residues are part of each CDR3. Each record gives: clone size, D gene, J gene, V gene, CDR3 protein, CDR3 DNA. A D gene is named only where the DNA matches it firmly. Rows may omit the clone size; those that give it use once, few, many or a size class.

abundance: NA; d_gene: TRBD1; j_gene: TRBJ1-1; v_gene: TRBV18; CDR3aa: CAIRRTGGLDTEAFF; CDR3nt: TGTGCCATCCGCCGAACAGGGGGCCTCGACACTGAAGCTTTCTTT
abundance: NA; d_gene: NA; j_gene: TRBJ1-5; v_gene: TRBV6-1; CDR3aa: CASSGQGFSNQPQHF; CDR3nt: TGTGCCAGCAGTGGTCAGGGTTTTAGCAATCAGCCCCAGCATTTT
abundance: NA; d_gene: NA; j_gene: TRBJ2-1; v_gene: TRBV30; CDR3aa: CGGGLSYNEQFF; CDR3nt: TGTGGGGGTGGGCTATCCTACAATGAGCAGTTCTTC
abundance: NA; d_gene: NA; j_gene: TRBJ1-5; v_gene: TRBV6-5; CDR3aa: CASSGDTSQPQHF; CDR3nt: TGTGCCAGCAGCGGCGACACATCCCAGCCCCAGCATTTT
abundance: few; d_gene: NA; j_gene: TRBJ2-5; v_gene: TRBV6-1; CDR3aa: CASSEGPGLQETQYF; CDR3nt: TGTGCCAGCAGTGAAGGTCCGGGACTGCAAGAGACCCAGTACTTC
abundance: NA; d_gene: NA; j_gene: TRBJ2-5; v_gene: TRBV25-1; CDR3aa: CASSEGFRTQYF; CDR3nt: TGTGCCAGCAGTGAGGGATTTCGGACCCAGTACTTC
abundance: once; d_gene: NA; j_gene: TRBJ1-6; v_gene: TRBV5-4; CDR3aa: CASSGGNSPLHF; CDR3nt: TGTGCCAGCAGCGGGGGGAATTCACCCCTCCACTTT
abundance: NA; d_gene: NA; j_gene: TRBJ1-2; v_gene: TRBV28; CDR3aa: CASSNGIPASYGYTF; CDR3nt: TGTGCCAGCAGTAACGGGATCCCAGCCTCCTATGGCTACACCTTC
abundance: NA; d_gene: NA; j_gene: TRBJ2-1; v_gene: TRBV29-1; CDR3aa: CSVERGFDSSYNEQFF; CDR3nt: TGCAGCGTTGAACGGGGGTTTGATAGCTCCTACAATGAGCAGTTCTTC
abundance: NA; d_gene: TRBD1; j_gene: TRBJ1-1; v_gene: TRBV5-6; CDR3aa: CASSGPGQGDTEAFF; CDR3nt: TGTGCCAGCAGCGGACCGGGACAGGGCGACACTGAAGCTTTCTTT
abundance: NA; d_gene: NA; j_gene: TRBJ1-1; v_gene: TRBV29-1; CDR3aa: CSVEEKGGSWAFF; CDR3nt: TGCAGCGTTGAAGAGAAAGGCGGCAGCTGGGCTTTCTTT
abundance: many; d_gene: TRBD1; j_gene: TRBJ2-7; v_gene: TRBV7-9; CDR3aa: CASSQGTGVAYEQYF; CDR3nt: TGCGCCAGCAGCCAAGGGACAGGGGTAGCCTACGAGCAGTACTTC
abundance: NA; d_gene: NA; j_gene: TRBJ1-6; v_gene: TRBV11-2; CDR3aa: CASSPGGQRDINSPLHF; CDR3nt: TGTGCCAGCAGCCCCGGGGGGCAGAGGGATATAAATTCACCCCTCCACTTT
abundance: NA; d_gene: NA; j_gene: TRBJ2-3; v_gene: TRBV4-1; CDR3aa: CASSQVGQGSTDTQYF; CDR3nt: TGCGCCAGCAGCCAAGTCGGGCAGGGGAGCACAGATACGCAGTATTTT
abundance: NA; d_gene: NA; j_gene: TRBJ1-1; v_gene: TRBV14; CDR3aa: CASSLFGNTEAFF; CDR3nt: TGTGCCAGCAGCCTTTTCGGGAACACTGAAGCTTTCTTT
abundance: NA; d_gene: NA; j_gene: TRBJ2-1; v_gene: TRBV20-1; CDR3aa: CSAGQGTQFF; CDR3nt: TGCAGTGCGGGCCAGGGGACACAGTTCTTC
abundance: few; d_gene: NA; j_gene: TRBJ2-7; v_gene: TRBV5-5; CDR3aa: CASSLGPASEQYF; CDR3nt: TGTGCCAGCAGCTTGGGGCCAGCCAGTGAGCAGTACTTC
abundance: NA; d_gene: NA; j_gene: TRBJ2-7; v_gene: TRBV6-1; CDR3aa: CASSVEGPTYEQYF; CDR3nt: TGTGCCAGCAGTGTAGAGGGACCGACCTACGAGCAGTACTTC
abundance: many; d_gene: NA; j_gene: TRBJ2-1; v_gene: TRBV27; CDR3aa: CASNGANGYNEQFF; CDR3nt: TGTGCCAGTAACGGGGCCAACGGCTACAATGAGCAGTTCTTC
abundance: once; d_gene: NA; j_gene: TRBJ1-4; v_gene: TRBV9; CDR3aa: CASSTQGSTNEKLFF; CDR3nt: TGTGCCAGCAGCACACAGGGATCAACTAATGAAAAACTGTTTTTT
abundance: NA; d_gene: NA; j_gene: TRBJ2-7; v_gene: TRBV13; CDR3aa: CASSPRTGTYEQYF; CDR3nt: TGTGCCAGCAGCCCTAGGACGGGAACCTACGAGCAGTACTTC
abundance: NA; d_gene: NA; j_gene: TRBJ2-7; v_gene: TRBV5-1; CDR3aa: CASSPPGRFYEQYF; CDR3nt: TGCGCCAGCAGCCCCCCGGGACGGTTCTACGAGCAGTACTTC
abundance: NA; d_gene: NA; j_gene: TRBJ2-2; v_gene: TRBV2; CDR3aa: CASSKITVTGELFF; CDR3nt: TGTGCCAGCAGCAAGATAACGGTGACCGGGGAGCTGTTTTTT
abundance: many; d_gene: NA; j_gene: TRBJ2-2; v_gene: TRBV15; CDR3aa: CATSRVGGGGELFF; CDR3nt: TGTGCCACCAGCAGAGTGGGGGGTGGCGGGGAGCTGTTTTTT
abundance: NA; d_gene: NA; j_gene: TRBJ1-1; v_gene: TRBV10-3; CDR3aa: CAISGENRVSTEAFF; CDR3nt: TGTGCCATCAGTGGAGAGAACAGGGTCTCCACTGAAGCTTTCTTT
abundance: NA; d_gene: TRBD2; j_gene: TRBJ2-2; v_gene: TRBV10-3; CDR3aa: CAISESWSGDYNTGELFF; CDR3nt: TGTGCCATCAGTGAGTCGTGGAGCGGGGACTATAACACCGGGGAGCTGTTTTTT
abundance: NA; d_gene: TRBD1; j_gene: TRBJ2-5; v_gene: TRBV6-1; CDR3aa: CASEQGDLETQYF; CDR3nt: TGTGCCAGCGAACAGGGGGATCTGGAGACCCAGTACTTC
abundance: many; d_gene: NA; j_gene: TRBJ1-2; v_gene: TRBV6-1; CDR3aa: CASSELGRAYGYTF; CDR3nt: TGTGCCAGCAGTGAGTTGGGCAGGGCCTATGGCTACACCTTC
abundance: NA; d_gene: NA; j_gene: TRBJ1-1; v_gene: TRBV29-1; CDR3aa: CSVIHPRDQLFMNTEAFF; CDR3nt: TGCAGCGTAATACACCCCCGGGACCAGCTTTTCATGAACACTGAAGCTTTCTTT
abundance: NA; d_gene: TRBD2; j_gene: TRBJ2-7; v_gene: TRBV5-1; CDR3aa: CASSPTPGTNYEQYF; CDR3nt: TGCGCCAGCAGCCCTACCCCCGGGACTAACTACGAGCAGTACTTC
abundance: NA; d_gene: TRBD2; j_gene: TRBJ2-7; v_gene: TRBV5-4; CDR3aa: CASSARGGDYEQYF; CDR3nt: TGTGCCAGCAGCGCTCGGGGGGGGGACTACGAGCAGTACTTC
abundance: NA; d_gene: TRBD1; j_gene: TRBJ1-6; v_gene: TRBV7-9; CDR3aa: CASSLGTGGPPLHF; CDR3nt: TGTGCCAGCAGCTTAGGGACAGGGGGGCCACCCCTCCACTTT
abundance: few; d_gene: NA; j_gene: TRBJ1-5; v_gene: TRBV5-5; CDR3aa: CASSPRTARDQPQHF; CDR3nt: TGTGCCAGCAGCCCTAGGACAGCGAGAGATCAGCCCCAGCATTTT
abundance: NA; d_gene: NA; j_gene: TRBJ2-7; v_gene: TRBV28; CDR3aa: CASGGLPRSYEQYF; CDR3nt: TGTGCCAGCGGGGGCCTCCCTCGGTCCTACGAGCAGTACTTC
abundance: NA; d_gene: TRBD1; j_gene: TRBJ2-7; v_gene: TRBV18; CDR3aa: CASSHPDRGHYEQYF; CDR3nt: TGTGCCAGCTCACACCCGGACAGGGGGCACTACGAGCAGTACTTC
abundance: few; d_gene: NA; j_gene: TRBJ1-2; v_gene: TRBV6-6; CDR3aa: CASSQRHTNYGYTF; CDR3nt: TGTGCCAGCAGTCAAAGACATACCAACTATGGCTACACCTTC
abundance: NA; d_gene: NA; j_gene: TRBJ2-1; v_gene: TRBV18; CDR3aa: CASSPQGRRDEGEQFF; CDR3nt: TGTGCCAGCTCACCCCAGGGGCGGAGGGACGAGGGTGAGCAGTTCTTC
abundance: many; d_gene: NA; j_gene: TRBJ2-7; v_gene: TRBV7-9; CDR3aa: CASSLRAGEVHEQYF; CDR3nt: TGTGCCAGCAGCTTAAGGGCAGGGGAAGTCCACGAGCAGTACTTC
abundance: few; d_gene: NA; j_gene: TRBJ1-6; v_gene: TRBV7-3; CDR3aa: CASSWGNSPLHF; CDR3nt: TGTGCCAGCAGCTGGGGAAATTCACCCCTCCACTTT
abundance: NA; d_gene: NA; j_gene: TRBJ1-6; v_gene: TRBV10-3; CDR3aa: CAIKDSGGNSPLHF; CDR3nt: TGTGCCATCAAGGACAGTGGAGGCAATTCACCCCTCCACTTT
abundance: NA; d_gene: NA; j_gene: TRBJ2-3; v_gene: TRBV4-3; CDR3aa: CASSQGADTQYF; CDR3nt: TGCGCCAGCAGCCAAGGGGCAGATACGCAGTATTTT
abundance: NA; d_gene: NA; j_gene: TRBJ2-2; v_gene: TRBV7-8; CDR3aa: CASSLILGRELFF; CDR3nt: TGTGCCAGCAGCTTGATACTGGGGAGGGAGCTGTTTTTT
abundance: once; d_gene: NA; j_gene: TRBJ1-1; v_gene: TRBV6-5; CDR3aa: CASSPLGGDEAFF; CDR3nt: TGTGCCAGCAGTCCCCTGGGGGGGGACGAAGCTTTCTTT